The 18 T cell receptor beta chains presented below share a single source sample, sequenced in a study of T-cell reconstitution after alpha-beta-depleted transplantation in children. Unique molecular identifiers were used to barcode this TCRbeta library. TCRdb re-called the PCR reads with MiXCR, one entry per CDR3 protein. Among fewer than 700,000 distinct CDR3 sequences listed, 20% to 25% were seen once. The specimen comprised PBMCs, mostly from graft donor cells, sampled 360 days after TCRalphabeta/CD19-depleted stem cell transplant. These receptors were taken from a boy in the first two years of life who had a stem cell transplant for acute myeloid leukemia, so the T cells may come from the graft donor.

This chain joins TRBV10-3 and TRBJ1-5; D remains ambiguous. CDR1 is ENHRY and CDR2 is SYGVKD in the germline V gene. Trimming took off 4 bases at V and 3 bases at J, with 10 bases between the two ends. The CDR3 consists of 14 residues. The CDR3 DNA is TGTGCCATCAGTGGAGGACGGTCCAATCAGCCCCAGCATTTT. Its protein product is CAISGGRSNQPQHF.

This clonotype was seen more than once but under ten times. The chain's CDR3 is CASRANPTGEQYF. CDR3 DNA sequence: TGTGCCAGCAGGGCAAACCCCACTGGCGAGCAGTACTTC. The V and J genes are TRBV6-1 and TRBJ2-7; no clear D. V was clipped by 6 bases and J by 6 bases, with 15 bases between them. There are 13 residues in the CDR3. From germline, CDR1 is MNHNS and CDR2 SASEGT.

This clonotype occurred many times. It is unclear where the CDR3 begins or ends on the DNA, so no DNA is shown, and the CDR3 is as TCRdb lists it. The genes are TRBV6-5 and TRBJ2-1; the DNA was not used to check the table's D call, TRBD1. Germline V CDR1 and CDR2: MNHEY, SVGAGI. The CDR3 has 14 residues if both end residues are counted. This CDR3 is CASILDSVYNEQFF.

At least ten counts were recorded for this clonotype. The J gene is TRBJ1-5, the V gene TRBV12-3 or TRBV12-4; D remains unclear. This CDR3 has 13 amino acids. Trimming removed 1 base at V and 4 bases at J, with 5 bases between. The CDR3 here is CASSLGVNQPQHF. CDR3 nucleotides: TGTGCCAGCAGTTTAGGGGTTAATCAGCCCCAGCATTTT.

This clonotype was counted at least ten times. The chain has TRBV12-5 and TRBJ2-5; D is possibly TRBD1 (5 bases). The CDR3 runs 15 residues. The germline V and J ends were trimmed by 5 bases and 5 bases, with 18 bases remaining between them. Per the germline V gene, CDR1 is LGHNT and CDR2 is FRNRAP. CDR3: CASGPGRENPETQYF. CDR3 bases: TGTGCTAGTGGTCCGGGCAGGGAAAACCCTGAGACCCAGTACTTC. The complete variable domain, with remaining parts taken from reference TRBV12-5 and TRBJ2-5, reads DARVTQTPRHKVTEMGQEVTMRCQPILGHNTVFWYRQTMMQGLELLAYFRNRAPLDDSGMPKDRFSAEMPDATLATLKIQPSEPRDSAVYFCASGPGRENPETQYFGPGTRLLVL.

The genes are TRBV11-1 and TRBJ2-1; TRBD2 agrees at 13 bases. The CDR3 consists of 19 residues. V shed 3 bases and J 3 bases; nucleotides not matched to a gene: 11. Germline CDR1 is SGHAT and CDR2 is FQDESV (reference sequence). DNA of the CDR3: TGTGCCAGCAGCTTCTCCGGGACTAGCGGGGTTCAAGTCTACAATGAGCAGTTCTTC. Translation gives CASSFSGTSGVQVYNEQFF.

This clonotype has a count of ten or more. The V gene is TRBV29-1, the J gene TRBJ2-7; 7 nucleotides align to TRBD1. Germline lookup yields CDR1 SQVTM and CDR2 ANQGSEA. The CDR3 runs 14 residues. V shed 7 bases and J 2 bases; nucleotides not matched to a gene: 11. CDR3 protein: CSAFTDRDTYEQYF. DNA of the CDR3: TGCAGCGCTTTCACCGACAGGGATACCTACGAGCAGTACTTC.

DNA of the CDR3: TGTGCCAGCAGATACCCGGGACAGGGGGGTGAGCAGTTCTTC. This codes for CASRYPGQGGEQFF. The chain employs TRBV27 and TRBJ2-1, with 11 bases that match TRBD1. V gave up 6 bases and J gave up 9 bases; unmatched junction bases: 7. CDR1 MNHEY and CDR2 SMNVEV come from the germline V gene (reference sequence). This CDR3 spans 14 amino acids.

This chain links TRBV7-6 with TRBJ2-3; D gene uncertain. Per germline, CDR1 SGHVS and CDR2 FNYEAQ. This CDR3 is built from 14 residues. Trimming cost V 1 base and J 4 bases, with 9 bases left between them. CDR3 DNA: TGTGCCAGCAGCTTAGGCACCGATTCAGATACGCAGTATTTT. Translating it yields CASSLGTDSDTQYF. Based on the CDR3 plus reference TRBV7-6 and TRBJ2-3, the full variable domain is GAGVSQSPRYKVTKRGQDVALRCDPISGHVSLYWYRQALGQGPEFLTYFNYEAQQDKSGLPNDRFSAERPEGSISTLTIQRTEQRDSAMYRCASSLGTDSDTQYFGPGTRLTVL.

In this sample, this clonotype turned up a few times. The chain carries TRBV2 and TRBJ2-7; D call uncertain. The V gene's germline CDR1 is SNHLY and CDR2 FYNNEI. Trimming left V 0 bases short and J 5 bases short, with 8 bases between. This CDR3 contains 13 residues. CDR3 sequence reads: CASSEALWDEQYV. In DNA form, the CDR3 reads TGTGCCAGCAGTGAAGCGCTTTGGGACGAGCAGTACGTC.

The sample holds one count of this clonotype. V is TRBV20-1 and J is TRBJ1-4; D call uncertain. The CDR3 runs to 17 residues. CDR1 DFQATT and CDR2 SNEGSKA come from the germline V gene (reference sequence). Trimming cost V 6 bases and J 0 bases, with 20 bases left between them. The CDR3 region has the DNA TGCAGTGCCTTCATCGGCCCCGGAGGTACAACTAATGAAAAACTGTTTTTT. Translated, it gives CSAFIGPGGTTNEKLFF.

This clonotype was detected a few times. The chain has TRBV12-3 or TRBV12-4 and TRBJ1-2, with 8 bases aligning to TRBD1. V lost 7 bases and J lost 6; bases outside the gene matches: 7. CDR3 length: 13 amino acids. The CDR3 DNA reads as TGTGCCAGCAACCCTCAGGGGGCACATGGCTACACCTTC. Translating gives CASNPQGAHGYTF.

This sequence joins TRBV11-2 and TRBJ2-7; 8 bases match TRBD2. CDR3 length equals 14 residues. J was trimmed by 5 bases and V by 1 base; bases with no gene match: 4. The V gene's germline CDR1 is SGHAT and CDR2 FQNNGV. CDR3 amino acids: CASSLGGGGNEQYV. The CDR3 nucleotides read TGTGCCAGCAGCTTAGGGGGCGGGGGGAACGAGCAGTACGTC.

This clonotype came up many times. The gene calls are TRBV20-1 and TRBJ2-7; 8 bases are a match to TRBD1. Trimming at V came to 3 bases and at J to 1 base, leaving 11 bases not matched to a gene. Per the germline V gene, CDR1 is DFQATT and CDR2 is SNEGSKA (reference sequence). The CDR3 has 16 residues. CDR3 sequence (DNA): TGCAGTGCTAGGGCTCGGGCGGGGACAGGATCCTACGAGCAGTACTTC. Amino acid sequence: CSARARAGTGSYEQYF.

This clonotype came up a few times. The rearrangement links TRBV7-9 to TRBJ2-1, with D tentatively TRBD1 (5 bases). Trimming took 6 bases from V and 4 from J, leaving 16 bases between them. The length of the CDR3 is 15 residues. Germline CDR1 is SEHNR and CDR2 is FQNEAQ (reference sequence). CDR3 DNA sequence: TGTGCCAGCAGTGCCCGTCAGGGATTATACAATGAGCAGTTCTTC. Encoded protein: CASSARQGLYNEQFF.

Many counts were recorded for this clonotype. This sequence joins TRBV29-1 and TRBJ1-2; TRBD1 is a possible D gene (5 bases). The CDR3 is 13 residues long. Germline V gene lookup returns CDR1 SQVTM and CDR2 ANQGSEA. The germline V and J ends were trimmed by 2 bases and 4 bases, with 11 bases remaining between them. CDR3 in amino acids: CSVEFEGSYGYTF. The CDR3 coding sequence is TGCAGCGTTGAATTCGAGGGGAGCTATGGCTACACCTTC.

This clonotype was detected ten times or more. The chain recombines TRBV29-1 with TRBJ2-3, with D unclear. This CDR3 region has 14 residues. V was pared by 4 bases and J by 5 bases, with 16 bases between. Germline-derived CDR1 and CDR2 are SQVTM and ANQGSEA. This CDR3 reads CSVAPGEPGDTQYF. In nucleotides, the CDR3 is TGCAGCGTTGCACCGGGCGAACCGGGAGATACGCAGTATTTT.

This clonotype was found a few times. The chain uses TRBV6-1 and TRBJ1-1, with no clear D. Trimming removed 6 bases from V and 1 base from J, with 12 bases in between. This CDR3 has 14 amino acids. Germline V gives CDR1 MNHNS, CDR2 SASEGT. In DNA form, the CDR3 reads TGTGCCAGCAGCGACTTATCGGCGAACACTGAAGCTTTCTTT. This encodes CASSDLSANTEAFF.